Listed below are T cell receptor beta chains from one sample, sequenced in a study of human T cells and chemical hapten exposure. Using its own MiXCR run on the RACE reads, TCRdb lists one record per CDR3 protein. Among 300,000 to 450,000 distinct CDR3 sequences listed, 4% to 6% were seen once. Material: whole blood, obtained in connection with sensitization to the hapten diphenylcyclopropenone (DPC). These receptors were obtained from a woman in her 50s with alopecia areata. Some clones in this sample may be carry-over from other donors' samples. CDR3s include the opening cysteine and the closing phenylalanine or tryptophan. The D gene is left open where the match is weak. Size tells how often a clone was seen (once, few, many) or the class of an expanded clone, and some rows leave it out.

len	j_gene	v_gene	abundance	d_gene	CDR3aa	CDR3nt
16	TRBJ2-2	TRBV21-1	many	.	CASSNRVAGNTGELFF	TGTGCCAGCAGCAATCGAGTAGCGGGAAACACCGGGGAGCTGTTTTTT
14	TRBJ2-7	TRBV7-8	.	.	CASSLASPPSEQYF	TGTGCCAGCAGCTTAGCGTCCCCCCCGAGCGAGCAGTACTTC
15	TRBJ2-3	TRBV7-9	few	TRBD1	CASSRRQGATDTQYF	TGTGCCAGCAGCCGCCGACAGGGGGCCACAGATACGCAGTATTTT
17	TRBJ1-5	TRBV4-2	.	.	CASSQPSVGAGNQPQHF	TGTGCCAGCAGCCAGCCTTCGGTCGGAGCTGGCAATCAGCCCCAGCATTTT
14	TRBJ1-1	TRBV24-1	many	TRBD1	CATSDSDRVGGAFF	TGTGCCACCAGTGATTCGGACAGGGTCGGGGGAGCTTTCTTT
16	TRBJ1-2	TRBV6-5	many	.	CASSSLTGGRIYGYTF	TGTGCCAGCAGTTCACTAACCGGGGGGCGCATCTATGGCTACACCTTC
17	TRBJ2-1	TRBV20-1	many	TRBD2	CSARDRRLAGGSNEQFF	TGCAGTGCTAGAGATCGTAGACTAGCGGGAGGGAGCAATGAGCAGTTCTTC
14	TRBJ1-2	TRBV10-3	many	.	CAIRAQGQDYGYTF	TGTGCCATCAGGGCCCAGGGGCAAGATTATGGCTACACCTTC
16	TRBJ2-7	TRBV15	many	.	CATSRVDKGLNYEQYF	TGTGCCACCAGCAGGGTCGATAAGGGACTGAACTACGAGCAGTACTTC
14	TRBJ1-1	TRBV20-1	few	.	CSAPSRTENTEAFF	TGCAGTGCTCCGTCACGGACAGAGAACACTGAAGCTTTCTTT
15	TRBJ1-1	TRBV7-9	.	TRBD1	CASSMPTGEHTEAFF	TGTGCCAGCAGCATGCCGACAGGGGAGCACACTGAAGCTTTCTTT
13	TRBJ1-6	TRBV4-3	.	.	CASSQTPNSPLHF	TGCGCCAGCAGCCAAACTCCCAATTCACCCCTCCACTTT
13	TRBJ1-2	TRBV29-1	many	TRBD1	CSAEQGGSYGYTF	TGCAGCGCCGAACAGGGGGGAAGCTATGGCTACACCTTC
13	TRBJ2-7	TRBV30	.	.	CAWSVSPEGEQYF	TGTGCCTGGAGTGTATCTCCTGAAGGCGAGCAGTACTTC
14	TRBJ1-5	TRBV6-6	many	TRBD1	CASRGQGDNQPQHF	TGTGCCAGCAGGGGACAGGGGGACAATCAGCCCCAGCATTTT
14	TRBJ2-7	TRBV3-1	many	.	CASSQLSGTVQQYF	TGTGCCAGCAGCCAACTCTCCGGTACGGTCCAGCAGTACTTC
14	TRBJ1-1	TRBV11-2	many	.	CASSLGGTGTEAFF	TGTGCCAGCAGCTTAGGGGGAACGGGCACTGAAGCTTTCTTT
14	TRBJ2-7	TRBV6-2/TRBV6-3	few	.	CASSQRWDSYEQYF	TGTGCCAGCAGTCAGCGTTGGGACTCCTACGAGCAGTACTTC
16	TRBJ2-7	TRBV4-2	.	TRBD1	CASSQDRGQGSYEQYF	TGTGCCAGCAGCCAAGATAGGGGACAGGGCTCCTACGAGCAGTACTTC
15	TRBJ2-3	TRBV20-1	.	TRBD1	CSASFWDRNTDTQYF	TGCAGTGCTAGTTTCTGGGACAGAAACACAGATACGCAGTATTTT
15	TRBJ2-7	TRBV21-1	.	.	CASSKRTVMSYEQYF	TGTGCCAGCAGCAAAAGGACTGTCATGTCCTACGAGCAGTACTTC
14	TRBJ2-1	TRBV27	many	.	CASSLVRGTGEQFF	TGTGCCAGCAGTTTAGTTCGCGGGACGGGTGAGCAGTTCTTC